This passage covers 18 T cell receptor beta chains from one sample sequenced in a study of CXCR3-negative and CXCR3-positive naive CD8 T cells. Points from the study as a whole: Naive cells that were CXCR3-positive had more hydrophobic TRB CDR3s (compared with CXCR3-negative naive cells).

In preparing the TRB cDNA libraries, 5' RACE with UMI labels was used. With the 5' RACE reads reprocessed, TCRdb shows one record per CDR3 protein and no DNA. Its clone listing holds around 88,000 distinct CDR3 sequences. No antigens are known for them. Sequenced material: naive CXCR3+ CD8+ T cells from blood. The subset: CD45RO-CCR7+CD27+CD95- naive CD8+ T cells expressing CXCR3 (TNR3+). All receptors derive from a human donor in good health. Some clones in this sample may be carry-over from other donors' samples.

This CDR3 is CASSPGVYSNQPQHF. The rearrangement joins TRBV7-2 to TRBJ1-5; TCRdb's D call of TRBD1 is untestable without DNA. CDR3 length: 15 residues. Germline CDR1 and CDR2: SGHTA and FQGNSA.

The chain joins TRBV12-3 or TRBV12-4 to TRBJ1-1. The CDR3 extends over 14 amino acids. CDR3 amino acids: CASSLIGVNTEAFF.

The genes are TRBV28 and TRBJ1-1. Germline values: CDR1 MDHEN, CDR2 SYDVKM. The CDR3 runs 14 residues. CDR3 loop: CASSFEGKPTEAFF.

V is TRBV12-3 or TRBV12-4 and J is TRBJ2-3; checking the TCRdb D call of TRBD1 is not possible without DNA. The CDR3 length is 16 residues. This CDR3 reads CASSPSYGGAADTQYF.

The chain couples TRBV29-1 to TRBJ2-7; no DNA is available, so the TRBD1 call from TCRdb remains unchecked. This CDR3 comprises 12 residues. Germline loops: CDR1 SQVTM, CDR2 ANQGSEA. The CDR3: CSTTGRNYEQYF.

V is TRBV4-1 and J is TRBJ2-2; TCRdb indicates TRBD1, and absent DNA this call remains unverified. Germline V gene sequence: CDR1 MGHRA, CDR2 YSYEKL. The CDR3 contains 17 residues. The CDR3 protein is CASSHPRAGARAGELFF.

This rearrangement joins TRBV12-3 or TRBV12-4 to TRBJ1-5. The CDR3 has 14 residues. The CDR3: CASSFLGGNQPQHF.

CDR3 amino acids: CASSQTGGDQPQHF. This chain uses TRBV7-9 with TRBJ1-5; the TCRdb call, TRBD1, lacks DNA for checking. The CDR3 is 14 amino acids. Germline CDR1 SEHNR, CDR2 FQNEAQ (reference sequence). The full variable domain, completed using reference TRBV7-9 and TRBJ1-5, is DTGVSQNPRHKITKRGQNVTFRCDPISEHNRLYWYRQTLGQGPEFLTYFQNEAQLEKSRLLSDRFSAERPKGSFSTLEIQRTEQGDSAMYLCASSQTGGDQPQHFGDGTRLSIL.

V usage is TRBV20-1 and J usage is TRBJ2-7; lacking DNA, the TRBD2 call made by TCRdb goes unchecked. Germline V CDR1 and CDR2: DFQATT, SNEGSKA (reference sequence). There are 17 residues in the CDR3. CDR3 sequence: CSAIITSGRSGPYEQYF.

The rearrangement links TRBV21-1 to TRBJ2-3; TCRdb lists TRBD2, though no DNA is available to test this call. TRBV21-1 is flagged as a pseudogene. This CDR3 comprises 13 residues. CDR3 loop: CASRPRSPYTQYF.

The chain recombines TRBV29-1 with TRBJ2-7; TCRdb lists TRBD1, though no DNA is available to test this call. There are 13 residues in the CDR3. CDR1 and CDR2 (germline): SQVTM, ANQGSEA. The CDR3 protein is CSVEQGAPYEQYF.

The rearrangement uses TRBV27 and TRBJ2-5. The V gene's germline CDR1 is MNHEY and CDR2 SMNVEV (reference sequence). The CDR3 has 15 residues. CDR3 in amino acids: CASSFLQKHQETQYF.

The chain employs TRBV28 and TRBJ2-3; the D call of TRBD1 rests on TCRdb alone, since no DNA is present to check it. The CDR3 extends over 14 amino acids. Germline V gene lookup returns CDR1 MDHEN and CDR2 SYDVKM. CDR3 loop: CASSSSRGPDTQYF.

The rearrangement uses TRBV28 and TRBJ2-7; TCRdb lists TRBD1, though no DNA is available to test this call. CDR3 length: 15 amino acids. Germline V gives CDR1 MDHEN, CDR2 SYDVKM. The CDR3 reads CASSLAGLRAYEQYF. Together with reference TRBV28 and TRBJ2-7, the CDR3 gives the full variable domain: DVKVTQSSRYLVKRTGEKVFLECVQDMDHENMFWYRQDPGLGLRLIYFSYDVKMKEKGDIPEGYSVSREKKERFSLILESASTNQTSMYLCASSLAGLRAYEQYFGPGTRLTVT.

This chain connects TRBV20-1 to TRBJ1-1; absent DNA, TCRdb's TRBD1 call cannot be checked. The CDR3 is made up of 13 amino acids. Germline V lookup: CDR1 DFQATT, CDR2 SNEGSKA (reference sequence). The CDR3 sequence is CSALGQENTEAFF.

The J gene is TRBJ2-5, the V gene TRBV12-3 or TRBV12-4. This CDR3 is built from 12 residues. The CDR3 spells CASSGVFETQYF.

The chain uses TRBV11-2 and TRBJ1-1. The length of the CDR3 is 14 residues. The germline gives CDR1 SGHAT, CDR2 FQNNGV. The CDR3 loop reads CASSSKGSAAEAFF.

The chain links TRBV25-1 to TRBJ2-1; there is no DNA to check the TCRdb D call of TRBD1. Germline lookup yields CDR1 MGHDK and CDR2 SYGVNS. The CDR3 runs 16 residues. The CDR3 here is CASSELEGDTYNEQFF.